Here is one T cell receptor (beta chain) with its context. Its cognate antigen is unknown. 13 Jbeta primers and 60 Vbeta primers were used for the PCR. Measured with immunoSEQ multiplex PCR; TCRdb has only the in-frame clones, and not every one. The profile shows 110,000 or so clones, around 80% of them singletons. The CDR3 loop spans 13 amino acids. Between the trimmed V and J ends, which lost 5 bases and 10 bases, there was a span of 15 bases. Germline V gene lookup returns CDR1 LGHNA and CDR2 YNFKEQ. This sample was taken from a study of cytomegalovirus exposure and HLA in healthy donors. The overall study: Among the roughly 400 genotyped donors, around 85% were placed in the Caucasian-associated ancestry cluster.

General study results and limits: Donor immune exposure was known only as CMV serostatus. A previous analysis found most TCR beta V segments productive roughly 87% or roughly 30% of the time.

When sampled, the donors appeared nominally healthy, though they likely had unrecorded immune exposures. The chain combines TRBV4-2 with TRBJ2-1; weak D call: TRBD2 (5 bases). The sequence was collected from a young man in good health and CMV-seropositive. Sequencing was done on a sample of PBMCs. The CDR3 DNA reads as TGTGCCAGCAGCGTCCCCCTCACGGGAGAGCAGTTCTTC. As protein: CASSVPLTGEQFF.